These T cell receptor beta chains were read from a single sample in a study of blood T cell repertoires in COVID-19. Method: immunoSEQ multiplex PCR; TCRdb's copy keeps in-frame clones and lacks some. The data show over 350,000 clones, about 86% seen once. The sequenced sample consisted of PBMCs or T cells enriched from blood (not recorded which). These receptors were collected from a woman between 45 and 60 years old who had recovered from COVID-19. The CDR3 runs from the conserved cysteine through the conserved F or W. Each record gives: clone size, D gene, J gene, V gene, CDR3 DNA, CDR3 protein. The D gene is left open where the match is weak. Clone size is stated in some rows and not others, as once, few, many or a class when expanded.

size: NA
D: NA
J: TRBJ1-2
V: TRBV11-2
DNA: TGTGCCAGCAGCTTGGGACTTTCTAACTATGGCTACACCTTC
CDR3: CASSLGLSNYGYTF

size: NA
D: TRBD1
J: TRBJ1-5
V: TRBV4-1
DNA: TGCGCCAGCAGCCAAACAAATGACAGGGTTGAGCCCCAGCATTTT
CDR3: CASSQTNDRVEPQHF

size: NA
D: NA
J: TRBJ2-7
V: TRBV7-2
DNA: TGTGCCAGCAGCCCCCGGACTGACTACGAGCAGTACTTC
CDR3: CASSPRTDYEQYF

size: NA
D: NA
J: TRBJ2-7
V: TRBV7-2
DNA: TGTGCCAGCAGCCAGATGGGGCAGACCTACGAGCAGTACTTC
CDR3: CASSQMGQTYEQYF

size: once
D: TRBD2
J: TRBJ2-3
V: TRBV4-3
DNA: TGCGCCAGCAGCCACCCACTAGCGGGGGGCACAGATACGCAGTATTTT
CDR3: CASSHPLAGGTDTQYF

size: NA
D: NA
J: TRBJ1-5
V: TRBV30
DNA: TGTGCCTGGAGGGGAGGCGGATCACCCTATAGCAATCAGCCCCAGCATTTT
CDR3: CAWRGGGSPYSNQPQHF

size: NA
D: NA
J: TRBJ1-5
V: TRBV4-2
DNA: TGTGCCAGCAGCCAAGATTTGTCGGGGAATCAGCCCCAGCATTTT
CDR3: CASSQDLSGNQPQHF

size: NA
D: NA
J: TRBJ2-6
V: TRBV2
DNA: TGTGCCAGCAGTGAACGACAGGTCTACTCTGGGGCCAACGTCCTGACTTTC
CDR3: CASSERQVYSGANVLTF

size: NA
D: TRBD1
J: TRBJ1-6
V: TRBV27
DNA: TGTGCCAGCGGACAGGGCATGCGCTCACCCCTCCACTTT
CDR3: CASGQGMRSPLHF

size: NA
D: NA
J: TRBJ2-7
V: TRBV28
DNA: TGTGCCAGCAGTCGGGTGAAACGCTCCTACGAGCAGTACTTC
CDR3: CASSRVKRSYEQYF

size: NA
D: NA
J: TRBJ1-2
V: TRBV12-3/TRBV12-4
DNA: TGTGCCAGCAGTTATCCAGACAGCTATGGCTACACCTTC
CDR3: CASSYPDSYGYTF

size: NA
D: NA
J: TRBJ2-1
V: TRBV27
DNA: TGTGCCAGCAGTTTATCGGCCAGGTTTAACAATGAGCAGTTCTTC
CDR3: CASSLSARFNNEQFF

size: NA
D: TRBD1
J: TRBJ1-2
V: TRBV28
DNA: TGTGCCAGCAGACCTCGGGACAGCTACTATGGCTACACCTTC
CDR3: CASRPRDSYYGYTF

size: NA
D: TRBD2
J: TRBJ2-3
V: TRBV2
DNA: TGTGCCAGCAATAAATTAGCGGGGGGCCAAGATACGCAGTATTTT
CDR3: CASNKLAGGQDTQYF

size: NA
D: NA
J: TRBJ1-2
V: TRBV7-2
DNA: TGTGCCAGCAGCCCAAATTACAGGGCAATACTGGGTGGCTACACCTTC
CDR3: CASSPNYRAILGGYTF

size: NA
D: TRBD1
J: TRBJ1-1
V: TRBV6-5
DNA: TGTGCCACCTACCCCACCGGGACAGGGATCCCTGAAGCTTTCTTT
CDR3: CATYPTGTGIPEAFF

size: NA
D: TRBD1
J: TRBJ2-7
V: TRBV6-5
DNA: TGTGCCAGCAGTACAACAGGGGACTACGAGCAGTACTTC
CDR3: CASSTTGDYEQYF

size: NA
D: NA
J: TRBJ2-7
V: TRBV4-1
DNA: TGCGCCAGCAGCCTCCTACAGGGTAGCTACGAGCAGTACTTC
CDR3: CASSLLQGSYEQYF

size: NA
D: TRBD1
J: TRBJ1-1
V: TRBV27
DNA: TGTGCCAGCAGCACGGACAGGGTAGGGGGTAGGAACACTGAAGCTTTCTTT
CDR3: CASSTDRVGGRNTEAFF

size: NA
D: TRBD2
J: TRBJ2-1
V: TRBV20-1
DNA: TGCAGTGCTAGTAAGGCTAGCGGGGAGGCTGAGCAGTTCTTC
CDR3: CSASKASGEAEQFF

size: NA
D: TRBD1
J: TRBJ2-7
V: TRBV7-2
DNA: TGTGCCAGCAGCTTCCGACAGGGACGGTACGAGCAGTACTTC
CDR3: CASSFRQGRYEQYF

size: NA
D: TRBD1
J: TRBJ2-6
V: TRBV10-3
DNA: TGTGCCATCAGTGAGCGACAGGGGGCTTACGGGGCCAACGTCCTGACTTTC
CDR3: CAISERQGAYGANVLTF

size: NA
D: NA
J: TRBJ2-7
V: TRBV9
DNA: TGTGCCAGCAGCGATACAGGGTCCGAGCAGTACTTC
CDR3: CASSDTGSEQYF

size: NA
D: NA
J: TRBJ2-5
V: TRBV29-1
DNA: TGCAGCGTTGGTAGGGCAGGGCCGTCGGAGACCCAGTACTTC
CDR3: CSVGRAGPSETQYF

size: once
D: NA
J: TRBJ2-2
V: TRBV7-9
DNA: TGTGCCAGCAGCCTGTACACAGGGTACACCGGGGAGCTGTTTTTT
CDR3: CASSLYTGYTGELFF

size: NA
D: TRBD1
J: TRBJ1-3
V: TRBV6-1
DNA: TGTGCCAGCAGTGTTGGGACAGGGACGGCTGGAAACACCATATATTTT
CDR3: CASSVGTGTAGNTIYF

size: NA
D: NA
J: TRBJ2-6
V: TRBV28
DNA: TGTGCCAGCAGTTTAACTAGCTCTGGGGCCAACGTCCTGACTTTC
CDR3: CASSLTSSGANVLTF

size: NA
D: NA
J: TRBJ1-1
V: TRBV25-1
DNA: TGTGCCAGCAGTGAGGGACTTCCGCGTTCGAAAGCTTTCTTT
CDR3: CASSEGLPRSKAFF

size: NA
D: NA
J: TRBJ2-5
V: TRBV29-1
DNA: TGCAGCTCCCCGGGGGTCGGGGAAGAGACCCAGTACTTC
CDR3: CSSPGVGEETQYF

size: NA
D: TRBD2
J: TRBJ2-1
V: TRBV7-8
DNA: TGTGCCAGCAGTCGTCGATTAGCGGGGGGGCGTAATGAGCAGTTCTTC
CDR3: CASSRRLAGGRNEQFF

size: NA
D: NA
J: TRBJ2-3
V: TRBV11-1
DNA: TGTGCCAGCAGCCCCCCGGCGGGGGATACGCAGTATTTT
CDR3: CASSPPAGDTQYF

size: NA
D: NA
J: TRBJ1-2
V: TRBV4-3
DNA: TGCGCCAGCAGCCAAGATTCAGAGATAAGGGGTGGCTACACCTTC
CDR3: CASSQDSEIRGGYTF

size: NA
D: NA
J: TRBJ2-2
V: TRBV7-9
DNA: TGTGCCAGCAGCGCGCTCGCGCGGGGCAACACCGGGGAGCTGTTTTTT
CDR3: CASSALARGNTGELFF

size: NA
D: TRBD2
J: TRBJ2-2
V: TRBV7-6
DNA: TGTGCCAGCAGCGAACTAGCGGGGGGGCGTAAGATCGCCGGGGAGCTGTTTTTT
CDR3: CASSELAGGRKIAGELFF

size: NA
D: NA
J: TRBJ1-2
V: TRBV7-8
DNA: TGTGCCAGCAGCTTGGACCGGGAAAACAGTGGCTACACCTTC
CDR3: CASSLDRENSGYTF

size: NA
D: NA
J: TRBJ1-3
V: TRBV27
DNA: TGTGCCAGCAGTCCGGGGAGTGGAAACACCATATATTTT
CDR3: CASSPGSGNTIYF

size: NA
D: NA
J: TRBJ2-7
V: TRBV30
DNA: TGTGCCTGGATAAGAGCGAGAGGGGGCTACGAGCAGTACTTC
CDR3: CAWIRARGGYEQYF

size: once
D: TRBD2
J: TRBJ2-1
V: TRBV7-2
DNA: TGTGCCAGCAGCTTAGAGTCTGGCGGGGGGTACCCCTACAATGAGCAGTTCTTC
CDR3: CASSLESGGGYPYNEQFF

size: NA
D: TRBD1
J: TRBJ1-2
V: TRBV28
DNA: TGTGCCAGCAGTTTAGATAGGGGGCCGGATTTGGGTGGCTACACCTTC
CDR3: CASSLDRGPDLGGYTF

size: NA
D: NA
J: TRBJ2-3
V: TRBV6-5
DNA: TGTGCCAGCCTCTCGGGAACAGATACGCAGTATTTT
CDR3: CASLSGTDTQYF

size: once
D: TRBD1
J: TRBJ1-4
V: TRBV6-5
DNA: TGTGCCAGCAGGGCACAGGGGGCGGCTAATGAAAAACTGTTTTTT
CDR3: CASRAQGAANEKLFF

size: NA
D: TRBD2
J: TRBJ2-1
V: TRBV9
DNA: TGTGCCAGCAGTGTTAACAGACTAGCGGGGGACAATGAGCAGTTCTTC
CDR3: CASSVNRLAGDNEQFF

size: NA
D: NA
J: TRBJ1-2
V: TRBV7-2
DNA: TGTGCCAGCAGCTCAACAGGGCATGGCTACACCTTC
CDR3: CASSSTGHGYTF

size: NA
D: TRBD2
J: TRBJ2-1
V: TRBV2
DNA: TGTGCCAGCAGTGCGTCTAGCGGGGAGAATGAGCAGTTCTTC
CDR3: CASSASSGENEQFF

size: once
D: NA
J: TRBJ2-1
V: TRBV27
DNA: TGTGCCAGCAGTTTTGCCCTAGTGAAGACCTACAATGAGCAGTTCTTC
CDR3: CASSFALVKTYNEQFF

size: NA
D: TRBD1
J: TRBJ2-7
V: TRBV5-1
DNA: TGCGCCAGCAGCTTGCGTCAGGGGGCGGGGGAGCAGTACTTC
CDR3: CASSLRQGAGEQYF

size: once
D: NA
J: TRBJ1-3
V: TRBV27
DNA: TGTGCCAGCAGTTTAGAGCGCTCTGGAAACACCATATATTTT
CDR3: CASSLERSGNTIYF

size: once
D: NA
J: TRBJ2-1
V: TRBV5-1
DNA: TGCGCCACCAAGAGGGATTACTCCTACAATGAGCAGTTCTTC
CDR3: CATKRDYSYNEQFF

size: NA
D: NA
J: TRBJ1-1
V: TRBV5-1
DNA: TGCGCCAGCAGCTTGGCCCGAGGAACGGCGAACACTGAAGCTTTCTTT
CDR3: CASSLARGTANTEAFF

size: NA
D: NA
J: TRBJ2-3
V: TRBV5-1
DNA: TGCGCCAGCAGCTCGCGGCCGGGGACAGATACGCAGTATTTT
CDR3: CASSSRPGTDTQYF

size: once
D: TRBD2
J: TRBJ2-1
V: TRBV7-2
DNA: TGTGCCAGCAGCTTAGTATCTAGCGGGGGCCAGCAGTTCTTC
CDR3: CASSLVSSGGQQFF